The rows below give T cell receptor beta chains drawn from one sample of a study of a mutant IDH1 vaccine in newly diagnosed glioma. TCRdb's copy holds only in-frame clones and misses some; the assay was immunoSEQ multiplex PCR. Among tens of thousands of clones listed, 65% to 90% were seen once. These receptors are not linked to any known antigen. Sample: PBMCs, taken from a glioma patient whose treatment included an IDH1 peptide vaccine. The receptors were sampled from a man between 18 and 35 years old with glioma. Some clones in this sample may be carry-over from other donors' samples. The conserved cysteine and the conserved F or W are not part of the CDR3 here.

V gene,CDR3 protein
TRBV19,ASSNSGNQPQH
TRBV7-2,ASSLKKRGITDTQY
TRBV19,ASSTYRAAEDTEAF
TRBV6-5,ASSWTGMDNEQF
TRBV7-9,ASSSAGWGANEKLF
TRBV20-1,SASEEGYT
TRBV27,ASSFVPRERHEQY
TRBV7-8,ASSQGQTYEQY
TRBV4-1,ASSQESGLAGGEQY
TRBV18,ASSPPTSGSSGANVLT
TRBV29-1,SAVNTAGGTSNQPQH
TRBV30,ACGQGASEAF
TRBV7-9,ASSLTNTGELF
TRBV2,ASRREVGNQPQH